Listed below are T cell receptor beta chains from one sample, sequenced in a study of blood T cells in healthy people across ages. One entry per CDR3 protein results from TCRdb running MiXCR on the 5' RACE reads. The sample consists of some 1.7 million distinct CDR3 sequences, about 28% of them appearing once. Sequencing was done on a sample of blood. The receptors shown here come from a woman in her twenties or thirties in good health. CDR3s include the opening cysteine and the closing phenylalanine or tryptophan. D genes are given only for firm matches. Clone size is not always given. Where it is, it says once, few, many or a class for expanded clones.

.,TRBJ2-2,.,TRBV21-1,TGTGCCAGCAGCAAAGCCCTATTGGAGAGCGACGCGAGGGAGCTGTTTTTT,CASSKALLESDARELFF
TRBD1,TRBJ2-7,.,TRBV20-1,TGCAGTGCCGCCCCAGGGGGCGCGGTCAATGAGCAGTACTTC,CSAAPGGAVNEQYF
.,TRBJ1-4,.,TRBV9,TGTGCCAGCAGCGCTCGACGGGGGGCTAATGAAAAACTGTTTTTT,CASSARRGANEKLFF
.,TRBJ2-1,many,TRBV5-1,TGCGCCAGCAGCGGTCCGGCGAGCCTAGCTTCCTACAATGATCAGTTCTTC,CASSGPASLASYNDQFF
.,TRBJ1-6,.,TRBV7-2,TGTGCCAGCAGCTTAGGCGGAGTGGGGGGGCGAACCAATTCACCCCTCCACTTT,CASSLGGVGGRTNSPLHF
.,TRBJ2-1,.,TRBV9,TGTGCCAGCAGCGTAGCCGCAAAGGAGCAGTTCTTC,CASSVAAKEQFF
TRBD1,TRBJ2-7,.,TRBV29-1,TGCAGCGTTGAAGATGGGACAGACTACGAGCAGTACTTC,CSVEDGTDYEQYF
TRBD2,TRBJ2-7,.,TRBV7-9,TGTGCCAGCAGCCGAGAAACAGGACTAGCGGGAGATAAGCAGTACTTC,CASSRETGLAGDKQYF
.,TRBJ2-2,.,TRBV7-2,TGTGCCAGCAGCTTAGAGGCGACGAACACCGGGGAGCTGTTTTTT,CASSLEATNTGELFF
TRBD1,TRBJ2-7,.,TRBV18,TGTGCCAGCTCACCTAGCTCCGGACAGGGCGGATACGAGCAGTACTTC,CASSPSSGQGGYEQYF
.,TRBJ2-1,many,TRBV6-4,TGTGCCAGCAGTGACGTCGGACACCCAAACAATGAGCAGTTCTTC,CASSDVGHPNNEQFF
TRBD2,TRBJ2-3,many,TRBV5-1,TGCGCCAGCAGCTCGACTAGCGGGAGTGTCGCAGATACGCAGTATTTT,CASSSTSGSVADTQYF
TRBD1,TRBJ2-1,.,TRBV5-1,TGCGCCAACAGCTCTACGGGACAGGGGGAGGATGAGCAGTTCTTC,CANSSTGQGEDEQFF
.,TRBJ1-3,.,TRBV28,TGTGCCAGCAGCCGAACCGGGGCATCTCTCTCTGGAAACACCATATATTTT,CASSRTGASLSGNTIYF
.,TRBJ1-3,.,TRBV9,TGTGCCAGCAGCGTAGACGCTCTCTCTGGAAACACCATATATTTT,CASSVDALSGNTIYF
.,TRBJ1-5,few,TRBV2,TGTACCAGCACGGCCCGTATCGTTAATCAGCCCCAGCATTTT,CTSTARIVNQPQHF
.,TRBJ2-3,.,TRBV30,TGTGCCTGGACTCGGGCAGACAGGCGTACGCAGTATTTT,CAWTRADRRTQYF
TRBD2,TRBJ2-7,few,TRBV2,TGTGCCAGCAGGGGGGTCCTAGCGGGGTTATACGAGCAGTACTTC,CASRGVLAGLYEQYF
TRBD1,TRBJ1-5,many,TRBV20-1,TGCAGTGCCAGAGACAGGGCCAGTAATCAGCCCCAGCATTTT,CSARDRASNQPQHF
.,TRBJ2-7,.,TRBV25-1,TGTGCCAGTCGGGACGCCGCTGCCTACGAGCAGTACTTC,CASRDAAAYEQYF